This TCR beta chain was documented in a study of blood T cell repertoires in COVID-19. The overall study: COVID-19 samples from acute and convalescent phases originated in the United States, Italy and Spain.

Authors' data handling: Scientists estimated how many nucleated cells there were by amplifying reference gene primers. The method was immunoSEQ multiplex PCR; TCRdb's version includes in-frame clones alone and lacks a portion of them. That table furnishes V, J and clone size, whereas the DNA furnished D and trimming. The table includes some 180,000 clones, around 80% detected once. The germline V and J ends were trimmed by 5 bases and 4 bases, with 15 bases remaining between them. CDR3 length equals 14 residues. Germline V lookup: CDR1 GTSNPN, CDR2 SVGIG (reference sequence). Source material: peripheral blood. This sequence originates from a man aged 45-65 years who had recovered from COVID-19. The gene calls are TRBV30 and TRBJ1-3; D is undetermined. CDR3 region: CAWSTNKAGNTIYF. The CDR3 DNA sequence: TGTGCCTGGTCCACTAATAAGGCCGGAAACACCATATATTTT.